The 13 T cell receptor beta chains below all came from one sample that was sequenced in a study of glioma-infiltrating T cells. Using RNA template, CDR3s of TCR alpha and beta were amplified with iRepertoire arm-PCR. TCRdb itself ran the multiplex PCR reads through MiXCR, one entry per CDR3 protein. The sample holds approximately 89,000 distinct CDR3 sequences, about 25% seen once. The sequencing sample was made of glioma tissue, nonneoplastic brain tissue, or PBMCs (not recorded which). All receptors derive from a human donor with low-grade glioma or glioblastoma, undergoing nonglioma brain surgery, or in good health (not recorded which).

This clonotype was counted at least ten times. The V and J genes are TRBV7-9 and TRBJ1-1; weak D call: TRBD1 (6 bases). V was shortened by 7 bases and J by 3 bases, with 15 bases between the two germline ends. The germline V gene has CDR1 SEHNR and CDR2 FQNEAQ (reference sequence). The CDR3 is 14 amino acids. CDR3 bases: TGTGCCAGCAACCGGGACAACGTAGACACTGAAGCTTTCTTT. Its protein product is CASNRDNVDTEAFF.

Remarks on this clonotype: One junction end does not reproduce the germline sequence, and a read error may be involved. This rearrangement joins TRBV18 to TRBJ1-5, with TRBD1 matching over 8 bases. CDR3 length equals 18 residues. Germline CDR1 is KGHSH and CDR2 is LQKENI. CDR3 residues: CASSPSDRGVTGNQLQHF. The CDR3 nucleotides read TGTGCCAGCTCACCCTCAGACAGGGGTGTGACTGGCAATCAGCTCCAGCATTTT.

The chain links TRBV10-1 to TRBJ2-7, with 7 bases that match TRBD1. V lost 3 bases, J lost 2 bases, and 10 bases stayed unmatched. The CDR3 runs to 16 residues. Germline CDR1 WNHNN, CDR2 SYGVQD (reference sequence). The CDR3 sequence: CASSELQAGGTYEQYF. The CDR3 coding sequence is TGCGCCAGCAGTGAACTCCAGGCAGGGGGAACCTACGAGCAGTACTTC.

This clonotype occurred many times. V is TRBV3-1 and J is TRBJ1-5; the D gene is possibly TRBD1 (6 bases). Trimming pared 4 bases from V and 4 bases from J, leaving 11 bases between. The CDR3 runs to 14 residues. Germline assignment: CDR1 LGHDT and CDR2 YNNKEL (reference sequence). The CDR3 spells CASSPGQANQPQHF. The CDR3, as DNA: TGTGCCAGCAGCCCGGGACAAGCAAATCAGCCCCAGCATTTT.

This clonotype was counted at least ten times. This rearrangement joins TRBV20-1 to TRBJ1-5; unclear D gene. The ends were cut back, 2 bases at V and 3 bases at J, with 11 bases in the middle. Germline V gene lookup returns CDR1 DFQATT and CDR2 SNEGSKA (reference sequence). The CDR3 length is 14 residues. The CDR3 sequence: CSARSAENNQPQHF. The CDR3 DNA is TGCAGTGCTAGATCCGCGGAAAACAATCAGCCCCAGCATTTT.

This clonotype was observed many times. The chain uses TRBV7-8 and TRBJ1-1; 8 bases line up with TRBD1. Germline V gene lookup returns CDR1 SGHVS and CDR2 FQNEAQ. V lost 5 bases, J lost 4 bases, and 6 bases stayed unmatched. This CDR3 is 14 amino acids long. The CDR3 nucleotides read TGTGCCAGCAGCCCCAGGGGGCTGGGCACTGAAGCTTTCTTT. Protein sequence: CASSPRGLGTEAFF.

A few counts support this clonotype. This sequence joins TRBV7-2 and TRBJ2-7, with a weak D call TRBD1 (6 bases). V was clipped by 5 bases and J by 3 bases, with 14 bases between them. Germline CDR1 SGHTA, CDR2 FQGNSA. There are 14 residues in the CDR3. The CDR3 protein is CASSLQGNFYEQYF. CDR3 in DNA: TGTGCCAGCAGCCTTCAGGGGAACTTCTACGAGCAGTACTTC. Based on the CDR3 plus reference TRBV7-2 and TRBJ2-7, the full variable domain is GAGVSQSPSNKVTEKGKDVELRCDPISGHTALYWYRQSLGQGLEFLIYFQGNSAPDKSGLPSDRFSAERTGGSVSTLTIQRTQQEDSAVYLCASSLQGNFYEQYFGPGTRLTVT.

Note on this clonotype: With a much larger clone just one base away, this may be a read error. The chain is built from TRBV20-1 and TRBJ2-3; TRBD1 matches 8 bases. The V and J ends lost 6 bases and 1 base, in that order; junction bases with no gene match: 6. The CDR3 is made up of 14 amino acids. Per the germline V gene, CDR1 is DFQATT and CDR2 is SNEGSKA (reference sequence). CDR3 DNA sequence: TGCAGTGCCACTGGACAGGGTGGCACAGATACGCAGTATTTT. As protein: CSATGQGGTDTQYF.

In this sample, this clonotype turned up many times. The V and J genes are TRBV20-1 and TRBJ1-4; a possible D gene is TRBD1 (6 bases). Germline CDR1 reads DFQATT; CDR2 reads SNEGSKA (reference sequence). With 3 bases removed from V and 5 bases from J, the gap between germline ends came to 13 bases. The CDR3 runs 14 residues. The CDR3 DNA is TGCAGTGCTAGTGGACAGACCCAGAATGAAAAACTGTTTTTT. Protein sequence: CSASGQTQNEKLFF.

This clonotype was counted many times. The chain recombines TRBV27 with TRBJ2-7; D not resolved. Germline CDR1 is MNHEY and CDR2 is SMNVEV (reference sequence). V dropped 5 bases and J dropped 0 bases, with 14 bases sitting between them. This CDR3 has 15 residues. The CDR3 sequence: CASSISRRFSYEQYF. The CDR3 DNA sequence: TGTGCCAGCAGTATCTCCAGGCGCTTCTCCTACGAGCAGTACTTC.

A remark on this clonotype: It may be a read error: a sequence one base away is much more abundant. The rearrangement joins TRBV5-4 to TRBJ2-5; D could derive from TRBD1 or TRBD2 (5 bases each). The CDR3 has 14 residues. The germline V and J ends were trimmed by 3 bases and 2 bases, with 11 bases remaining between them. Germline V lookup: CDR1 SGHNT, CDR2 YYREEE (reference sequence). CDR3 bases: TGTGCCAGCAGCTCCGGGGCACTACAAGAGACCCAGTACTTC. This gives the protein CASSSGALQETQYF.

The CDR3 nucleotides read TGCGCCAGCAGCCAAATAGCGGGGGTGCTTGAGCAGTTCTTC. The encoded protein is CASSQIAGVLEQFF. The chain uses TRBV10-2 and TRBJ2-1; 9 nucleotides agree with TRBD2. The J segment lost 9 bases and the V segment lost 6 bases, leaving 9 bases of the junction unmatched. Germline V gene sequence: CDR1 WSHSY, CDR2 SAAADI. This CDR3 spans 14 amino acids.

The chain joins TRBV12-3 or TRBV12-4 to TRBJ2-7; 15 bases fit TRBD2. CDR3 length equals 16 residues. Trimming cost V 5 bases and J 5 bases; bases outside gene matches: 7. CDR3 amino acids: CASSQGLAGGTDEQYF. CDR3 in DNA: TGTGCCAGCAGTCAGGGACTAGCGGGAGGTACCGACGAGCAGTACTTC.